Listed here are 10 T cell receptor beta chains from one sample, sequenced in a study of cytomegalovirus exposure and HLA in healthy donors. This PCR relied on a set of 60 Vbeta primers and 13 Jbeta primers. Assay: immunoSEQ multiplex PCR; the TCRdb copy retains only in-frame clones and omits some. The sample records 100,000 to 150,000 clones, roughly 70% being singletons. Input material: PBMCs. Every receptor here comes from a woman aged 40 to 50 in good health and CMV-seropositive.

The chain carries TRBV15 and TRBJ1-4, with 9 bases identical to TRBD1. Germline CDR1 and CDR2: LNHNV and YYDKDF (reference sequence). The V and J ends lost 1 base and 8 bases, in that order; junction bases with no gene match: 11. The CDR3 is 17 amino acids. In DNA, the CDR3 is TGTGCCACCAGCAGAGCAAGTGGAACAGGGGGCGGCGAAAAACTGTTTTTT. Translating it yields CATSRASGTGGGEKLFF. Full variable domain (missing parts from reference TRBV15 and TRBJ1-4): DAMVIQNPRYQVTQFGKPVTLSCSQTLNHNVMYWYQQKSSQAPKLLFHYYDKDFNNEADTPDNFQSRRPNTSFCFLDIRSPGLGDTAMYLCATSRASGTGGGEKLFFGSGTQLSVL.

CDR3 nucleotides: TGTGCCAGCAGCTTCGGTACCCAAGAGACCCAGTACTTC. This sequence encodes CASSFGTQETQYF. This chain joins TRBV11-1 and TRBJ2-5; the D is unclear. V was cut by 3 bases and J by 1 base, with 6 bases left in between. Per germline, CDR1 SGHAT and CDR2 FQDESV (reference sequence). The CDR3 is 13 amino acids.

As regards this clone: The same CDR3 can be traced to other DNA sequences in this sample. The chain links TRBV9 to TRBJ1-1, with D possibly being TRBD1 (5 bases). CDR3 length: 13 residues. Trimming stripped 0 bases from V and 3 bases from J, with 6 bases between. Per germline, CDR1 SGDLS and CDR2 YYNGEE. CDR3 protein: CASSVEGYTEAFF. DNA of the CDR3: TGTGCCAGCAGCGTAGAGGGGTACACTGAAGCTTTCTTT. Based on the CDR3 plus reference TRBV9 and TRBJ1-1, the full variable domain is DSGVTQTPKHLITATGQRVTLRCSPRSGDLSVYWYQQSLDQGLQFLIQYYNGEERAKGNILERFSAQQFPDLHSELNLSSLELGDSALYFCASSVEGYTEAFFGQGTRLTVV.

The rearrangement joins TRBV5-1 to TRBJ2-7, with 8 bases identical to TRBD2. V was clipped by 0 bases and J by 3 bases; unmatched bases: 5. The CDR3 is 15 residues long. Germline V gene lookup returns CDR1 SGHRS and CDR2 YFSETQ. The CDR3 DNA follows: TGCGCCAGCAGCTTGGGTCTAGCGGGCAGCTACGAGCAGTACTTC. Protein sequence: CASSLGLAGSYEQYF. Together with reference TRBV5-1 and TRBJ2-7, the CDR3 gives the full variable domain: KAGVTQTPRYLIKTRGQQVTLSCSPISGHRSVSWYQQTPGQGLQFLFEYFSETQRNKGNFPGRFSGRQFSNSRSEMNVSTLELGDSALYLCASSLGLAGSYEQYFGPGTRLTVT.

J is TRBJ1-2 and V is TRBV6-5; tentatively, D is TRBD1 (6 bases). Trimming stripped 4 bases from V and 1 base from J, with 13 bases between. Germline V gives CDR1 MNHEY, CDR2 SVGAGI. The CDR3 has 15 residues. This CDR3 is CASSSPGQLNYGYTF. In nucleotides, the CDR3 is TGTGCCAGCAGTTCCCCGGGACAACTTAACTATGGCTACACCTTC.

This clone showed up just a few times. CDR3 sequence reads: CASSATGTTMSSYNEQFF. In DNA form, the CDR3 reads TGTGCCAGCAGCGCGACCGGGACTACCATGAGCTCCTACAATGAGCAGTTCTTC. The chain combines TRBV7-9 with TRBJ2-1; 7 positions agree with TRBD2. V dropped 5 bases and J dropped 0; count of bases not matched to a gene: 13. The CDR3 runs to 18 residues. Germline V gives CDR1 SEHNR, CDR2 FQNEAQ (reference sequence).

This chain connects TRBV5-5 to TRBJ1-2; D gene ambiguous. Trimming cost V 2 bases and J 2 bases, with 7 bases left between them. CDR3 size: 13 residues. The germline gives CDR1 SGHKS, CDR2 YYEKEE (reference sequence). CDR3 DNA sequence: TGTGCCAGCAGCTTCCTTCAGAACTATGGCTACACCTTC. Its protein product is CASSFLQNYGYTF.

V usage is TRBV27 and J usage is TRBJ1-2; D remains unclear. Germline assignment: CDR1 MNHEY and CDR2 SMNVEV (reference sequence). This CDR3 has 14 amino acids. V was pared by 2 bases and J by 2 bases, with 9 bases between. As DNA, the CDR3 is TGTGCCAGCAGTTTAAATGGGCAGAACTATGGCTACACCTTC. It translates to CASSLNGQNYGYTF.

The chain is built from TRBV15 and TRBJ2-7, with D tentatively TRBD1 (6 bases). Trimming cost V 0 bases and J 3 bases, with 15 bases left between them. There are 16 residues in the CDR3. In germline, CDR1 is LNHNV, CDR2 YYDKDF (reference sequence). The CDR3 DNA reads TGTGCCACCAGCAGAGAGCTACAGGGTAACCTCTACGAGCAGTACTTC. Translation: CATSRELQGNLYEQYF.

V usage is TRBV7-9 and J usage is TRBJ2-7; 7 bases align to TRBD2. Unmatched junction bases numbered 6, after V lost 5 bases and J lost 2 bases. Germline-derived CDR1 and CDR2 are SEHNR and FQNEAQ (reference sequence). The CDR3 sequence is 14 residues long. The CDR3 sequence: CASSRGVPPYEQYF. The CDR3 nucleotides are TGTGCCAGCAGCCGGGGGGTGCCCCCCTACGAGCAGTACTTC.